This passage covers 5 T cell receptor beta chains from one sample sequenced in a study of breast tumors, draining lymph nodes, adjacent tissues. Samples came from axillary lymph nodes draining the breast cancer. TCRdb used MiXCR to reprocess the multiplex PCR reads, holding one entry per CDR3 protein. The sample shows 200,000 or so distinct CDR3 sequences, 31% of them seen only once. The sample was axillary lymph node tissue. The receptors derive from a female donor with breast cancer. Some clones in this sample may be carry-over from other donors' samples.

This clonotype was observed many times. The chain uses TRBV5-8 and TRBJ1-6, with 7 bases lining up with TRBD1. The CDR3 totals 15 residues. The junction had 6 bases not matched to a gene; V was cut back by 2 bases and J by 7 bases. CDR1 is SGHTS and CDR2 is YDEGEE in the germline V gene. The CDR3 DNA reads as TGTGCCAGCAGCTTAGGGGGCGCGGGGAATTCACCCCTCCACTTT. It codes for CASSLGGAGNSPLHF.

In this sample, this clonotype turned up many times. The CDR3 reads CASSYSYNPTNEKLFF. CDR3 nucleotides: TGTGCCAGCAGTTACTCCTACAACCCAACTAATGAAAAACTGTTTTTT. The chain carries TRBV6-5 and TRBJ1-4; no clear D gene. CDR3 size: 16 residues. Trimming took off 0 bases at V and 0 bases at J, with 8 bases between the two ends. The germline V gene encodes CDR1 MNHEY and CDR2 SVGAGI.

This clonotype was recorded at least ten times. The V call is TRBV20-1, the J call TRBJ1-2; D call uncertain. Trimming left V 5 bases short and J 1 base short, with 11 bases between. The CDR3 totals 13 residues. Germline V lookup: CDR1 DFQATT, CDR2 SNEGSKA (reference sequence). Here the CDR3 reads CSAPLEINYGYTF. Written as DNA, the CDR3 is TGCAGTGCTCCCCTGGAGATTAACTATGGCTACACCTTC.

This clonotype was recorded many times. The V gene is TRBV20-1, the J gene TRBJ2-3, with D possibly matching TRBD2 (5 bases). The length of the CDR3 is 15 residues. Trimming took off 2 bases at V and 5 bases at J, with 17 bases between the two ends. Germline lookup yields CDR1 DFQATT and CDR2 SNEGSKA (reference sequence). This CDR3 reads CSARPRDPAGDTQYF. CDR3 DNA sequence: TGCAGTGCTAGACCCCGCGACCCTGCGGGAGATACGCAGTATTTT.

This clonotype was detected a few times. The rearrangement uses TRBV18 and TRBJ1-3; D not resolved. Germline CDR1 KGHSH, CDR2 LQKENI. V dropped 0 bases and J dropped 0 bases, with 9 bases sitting between them. The CDR3 length is 16 residues. The CDR3 here is CASSPPRPLSGNTIYF. The CDR3 nucleotides are TGTGCCAGCTCACCACCGCGGCCCCTCTCTGGAAACACCATATATTTT.